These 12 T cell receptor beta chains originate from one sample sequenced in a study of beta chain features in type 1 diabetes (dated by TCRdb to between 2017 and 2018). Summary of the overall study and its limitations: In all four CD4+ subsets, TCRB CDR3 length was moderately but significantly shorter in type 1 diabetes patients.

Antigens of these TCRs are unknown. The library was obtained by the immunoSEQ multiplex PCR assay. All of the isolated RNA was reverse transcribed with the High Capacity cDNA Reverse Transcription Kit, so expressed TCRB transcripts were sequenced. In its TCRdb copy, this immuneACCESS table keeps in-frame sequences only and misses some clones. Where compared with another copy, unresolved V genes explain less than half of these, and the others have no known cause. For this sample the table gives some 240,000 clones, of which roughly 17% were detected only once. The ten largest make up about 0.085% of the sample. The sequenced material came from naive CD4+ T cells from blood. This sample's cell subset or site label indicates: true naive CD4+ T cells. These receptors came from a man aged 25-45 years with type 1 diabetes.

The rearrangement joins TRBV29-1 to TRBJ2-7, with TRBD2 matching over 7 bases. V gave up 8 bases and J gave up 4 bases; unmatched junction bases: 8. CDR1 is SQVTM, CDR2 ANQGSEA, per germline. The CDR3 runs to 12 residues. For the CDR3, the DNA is TGCAGCTCTTTTGGGGAGGGGTACGAGCAGTACTTC. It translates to CSSFGEGYEQYF.

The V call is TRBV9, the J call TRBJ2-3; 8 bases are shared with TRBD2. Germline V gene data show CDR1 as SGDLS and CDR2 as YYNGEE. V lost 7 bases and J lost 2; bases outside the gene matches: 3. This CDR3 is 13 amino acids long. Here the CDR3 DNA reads TGTGCCAGCGGGACTAGGGCCACAGATACGCAGTATTTT. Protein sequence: CASGTRATDTQYF.

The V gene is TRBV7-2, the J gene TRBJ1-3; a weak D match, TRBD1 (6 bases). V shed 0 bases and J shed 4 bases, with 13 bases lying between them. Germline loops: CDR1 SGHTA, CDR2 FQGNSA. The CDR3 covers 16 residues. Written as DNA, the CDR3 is TGTGCCAGCAGCTTAGCCGGCGGGGGGCCGGGAAACACCATATATTTT. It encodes CASSLAGGGPGNTIYF.

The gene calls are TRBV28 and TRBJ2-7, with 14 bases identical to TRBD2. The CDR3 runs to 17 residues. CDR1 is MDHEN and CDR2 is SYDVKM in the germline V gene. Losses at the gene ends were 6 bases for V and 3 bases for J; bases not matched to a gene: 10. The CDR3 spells CASRPTLGLAGGYEQYF. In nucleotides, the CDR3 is TGTGCCAGCAGACCAACCCTAGGACTAGCGGGAGGCTACGAGCAGTACTTC.

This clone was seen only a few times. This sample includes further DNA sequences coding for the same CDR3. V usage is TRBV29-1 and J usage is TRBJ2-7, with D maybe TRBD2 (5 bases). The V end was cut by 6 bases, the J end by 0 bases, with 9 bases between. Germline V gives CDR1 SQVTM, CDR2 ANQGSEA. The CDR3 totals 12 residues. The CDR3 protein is CSVRAGSYEQYF. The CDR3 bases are TGCAGCGTACGTGCGGGCTCCTACGAGCAGTACTTC.

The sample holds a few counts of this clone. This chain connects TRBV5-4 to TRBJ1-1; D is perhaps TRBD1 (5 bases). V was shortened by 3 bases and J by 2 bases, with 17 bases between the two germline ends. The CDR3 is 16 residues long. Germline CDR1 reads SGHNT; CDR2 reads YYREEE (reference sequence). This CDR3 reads CASSSRRSGGNTEAFF. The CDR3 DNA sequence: TGTGCCAGCAGCTCCAGAAGGAGTGGGGGAAACACTGAAGCTTTCTTT.

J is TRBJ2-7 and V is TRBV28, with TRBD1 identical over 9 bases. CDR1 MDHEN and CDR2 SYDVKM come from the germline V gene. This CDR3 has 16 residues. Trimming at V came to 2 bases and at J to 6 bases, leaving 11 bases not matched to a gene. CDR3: CASSLLGTGRRGEQYF. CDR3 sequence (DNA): TGTGCCAGCAGTTTACTAGGGACAGGGAGGCGAGGCGAGCAGTACTTC.

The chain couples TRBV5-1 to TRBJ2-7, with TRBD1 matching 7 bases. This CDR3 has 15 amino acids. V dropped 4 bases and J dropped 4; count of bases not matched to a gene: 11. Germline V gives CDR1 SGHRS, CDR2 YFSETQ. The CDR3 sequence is CASSPGTAALYEQYF. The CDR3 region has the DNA TGCGCCAGCAGCCCAGGGACAGCCGCACTTTACGAGCAGTACTTC.

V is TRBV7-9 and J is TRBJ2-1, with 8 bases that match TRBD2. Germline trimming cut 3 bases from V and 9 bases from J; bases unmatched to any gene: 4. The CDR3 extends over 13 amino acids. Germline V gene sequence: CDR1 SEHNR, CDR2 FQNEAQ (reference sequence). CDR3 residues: CASSLVSGSEQFF. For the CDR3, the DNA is TGTGCCAGCAGCTTGGTGAGCGGGAGTGAGCAGTTCTTC.

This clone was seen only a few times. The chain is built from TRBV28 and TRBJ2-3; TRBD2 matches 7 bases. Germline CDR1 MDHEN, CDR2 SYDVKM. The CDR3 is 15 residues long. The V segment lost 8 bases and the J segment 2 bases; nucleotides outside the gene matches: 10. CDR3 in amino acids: CASSQPGRATDTQYF. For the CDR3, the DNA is TGTGCCAGCTCTCAACCGGGGAGGGCCACAGATACGCAGTATTTT.

CDR3: CASSLDRASTEAFF. The CDR3 DNA reads as TGTGCCAGCAGCTTAGACAGGGCGAGCACTGAAGCTTTCTTT. The chain recombines TRBV13 with TRBJ1-1; D is perhaps TRBD1 (6 bases). The CDR3 covers 14 residues. V dropped 1 base and J dropped 4 bases, with 10 bases sitting between them. Germline assignment: CDR1 PRHDT and CDR2 FYEKMQ (reference sequence).

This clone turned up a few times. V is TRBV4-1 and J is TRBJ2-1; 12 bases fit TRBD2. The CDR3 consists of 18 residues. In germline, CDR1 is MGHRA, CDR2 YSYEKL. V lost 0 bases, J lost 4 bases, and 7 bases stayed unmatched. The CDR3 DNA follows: TGCGCCAGCAGCCAAGATAGGCCGACTAGCGGGAGATACAATGAGCAGTTCTTC. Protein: CASSQDRPTSGRYNEQFF.